The rows below give T cell receptor beta chains drawn from one sample of a study of T cell repertoires in cytomegalovirus infection. These receptors have no identified antigens. TCRdb reprocessed the reads with MiXCR, giving one entry per CDR3 protein. The sample shows just over 450,000 distinct CDR3 sequences, more than 40% of them seen only once. Material: cultured PBMCs, obtained from culture after CMV antigen stimulation. Receptor source: a human donor in good health (CMV status not recorded). Some clones in this sample may be carry-over from other donors' samples. CDR3s include the opening cysteine and the closing phenylalanine or tryptophan. D genes are given only for firm matches. Size tells how often a clone was seen (once, few, many) or the class of an expanded clone, and some rows leave it out.

>-|TRBD1|15|TRBJ1-4|TRBV6-1
TGTGCCAGCAGTGTAACAGGGGCCAGGAAGGAAAAACTGTTTTTT
CASSVTGARKEKLFF
>few|-|13|TRBJ2-7|TRBV6-1
TGTGCCAGCATGTTCCCCCACTCCTACGAGCAGTACTTC
CASMFPHSYEQYF
>-|-|14|TRBJ1-1|TRBV6-1
TGTGCCAGCAGTGAAGTAGGTCAGAACACTGAAGCTTTCTTT
CASSEVGQNTEAFF
>few|TRBD2|13|TRBJ2-7|TRBV6-6
TGTGCCAGCGGGTCGGGGGGTTTTTACGAGCAGTACTTC
CASGSGGFYEQYF
>-|TRBD1|17|TRBJ1-1|TRBV7-2
TGTGCCAGCAGCTCACGCTGGGACAGGTCCATGAACACTGAAGCTTTCTTT
CASSSRWDRSMNTEAFF
>-|-|14|TRBJ1-6|TRBV7-2
TGTGCCAGCAGCTCCCGCTGGGGAGACTCACCCCTCCACTTT
CASSSRWGDSPLHF
>-|TRBD2|17|TRBJ2-2|TRBV7-2
TGTGCCAGCAGCTTAGGGCCCTCTAGCGGGGGGGCCGGGGAGCTGTTTTTT
CASSLGPSSGGAGELFF
>few|-|12|TRBJ1-5|TRBV19
TGTGCCAGTAGAGCGGGTTTCCAGCCCCAGCATTTT
CASRAGFQPQHF
>-|TRBD1|14|TRBJ2-3|TRBV5-6
TGTGCCAGCTGTGACAGGGGATCTACAAGTACGCAGTATTTT
CASCDRGSTSTQYF
>-|TRBD2|18|TRBJ2-3|TRBV15
TGTGCCACCAGCAGAGATTGGGCTAGCGGCACTAGCACAGATACGCAGTATTTT
CATSRDWASGTSTDTQYF
>few|-|14|TRBJ2-5|TRBV7-2
TGTGCCAGCAGCTTAGAGCTGTTCGACAAGACCCAGTACTTC
CASSLELFDKTQYF
>-|-|15|TRBJ2-6|TRBV4-3
TGCGCCAGCAGCCGCGACTTCTCTGGGGCCAACGTCCTGACTTTC
CASSRDFSGANVLTF
>few|TRBD1|14|TRBJ2-7|TRBV7-9
TGTGCCAGCAGCTCCGGGACAGGGGTCTACGAGCAGTACTTC
CASSSGTGVYEQYF
>many|TRBD2|16|TRBJ2-5|TRBV7-2
TGTGCCAGCAGCTTTCGACCTAGCGGGACCGGGGAGACCCAGTACTTC
CASSFRPSGTGETQYF
>-|TRBD1|14|TRBJ2-7|TRBV10-3
TGTGCCATCAAGGGACAGGGGCTAGTCGGCGAGCAGTACTTC
CAIKGQGLVGEQYF
>-|-|13|TRBJ1-5|TRBV27
TGTGCCAGCAGCCAAGGACGGGGGTCGGCCCAGCATTTT
CASSQGRGSAQHF
>few|-|13|TRBJ2-7|TRBV6-6
TGTGCCAGCAGTTTAGACGGGACCTACGAGCAGTACTTC
CASSLDGTYEQYF
>-|-|15|TRBJ1-2|TRBV20-1
TGCAGTGCTAGGGCGGCAGAGACAAGAGGCTATGGCTACACCTTC
CSARAAETRGYGYTF